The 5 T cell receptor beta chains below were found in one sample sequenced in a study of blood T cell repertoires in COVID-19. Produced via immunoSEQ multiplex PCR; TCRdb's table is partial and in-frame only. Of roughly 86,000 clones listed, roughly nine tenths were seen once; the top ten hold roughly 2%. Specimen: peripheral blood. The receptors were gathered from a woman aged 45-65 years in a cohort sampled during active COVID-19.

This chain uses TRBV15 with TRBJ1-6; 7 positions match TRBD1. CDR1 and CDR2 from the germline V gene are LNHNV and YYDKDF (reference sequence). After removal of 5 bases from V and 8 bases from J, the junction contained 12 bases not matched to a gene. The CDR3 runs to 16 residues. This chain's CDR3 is CATSGRQGLGHSPLHF. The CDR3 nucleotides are TGTGCCACCAGCGGCCGACAGGGACTGGGACATTCACCCCTCCACTTT.

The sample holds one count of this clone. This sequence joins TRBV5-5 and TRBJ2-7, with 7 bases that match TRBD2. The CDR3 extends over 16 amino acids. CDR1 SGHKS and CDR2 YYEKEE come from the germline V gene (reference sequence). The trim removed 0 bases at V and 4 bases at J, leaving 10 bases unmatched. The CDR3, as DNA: TGTGCCAGCAGCTTGGATCCGGGGCAGGGAGGGTACGAGCAGTACTTC. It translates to CASSLDPGQGGYEQYF.

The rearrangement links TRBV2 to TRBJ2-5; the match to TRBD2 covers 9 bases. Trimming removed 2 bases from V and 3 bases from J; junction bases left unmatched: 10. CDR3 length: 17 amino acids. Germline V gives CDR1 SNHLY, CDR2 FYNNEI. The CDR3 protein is CASSESAVTSGKETQYF. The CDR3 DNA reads TGTGCCAGCAGTGAATCTGCCGTGACTAGCGGAAAAGAGACCCAGTACTTC.

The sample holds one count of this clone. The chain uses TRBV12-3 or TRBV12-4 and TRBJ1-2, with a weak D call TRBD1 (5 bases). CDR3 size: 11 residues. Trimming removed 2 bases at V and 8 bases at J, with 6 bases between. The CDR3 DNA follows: TGTGCCAGCAGTTTACAGGGAGGCTACACCTTC. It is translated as CASSLQGGYTF.

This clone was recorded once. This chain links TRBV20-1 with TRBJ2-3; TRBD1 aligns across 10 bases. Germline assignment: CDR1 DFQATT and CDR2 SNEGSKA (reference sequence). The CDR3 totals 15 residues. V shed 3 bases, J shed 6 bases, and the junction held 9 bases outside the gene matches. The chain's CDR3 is CSASPGTGVSDTQYF. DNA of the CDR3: TGCAGTGCTAGTCCCGGGACAGGGGTTTCGGATACGCAGTATTTT.